The 27 T cell receptor beta chains below were found in one sample sequenced in a study of post-analysis software for immune sequencing data. Built from TCR beta cDNA, the libraries had unique molecular identifiers in them. TCRdb re-derived calls from the PCR reads in MiXCR, one entry per CDR3 protein. In the table there are some 260,000 distinct CDR3 sequences, approximately 34% of which are singletons. For these receptors, no antigen is known. Study findings and constraints: TRBV5-6, TRBV5-1 and TRBV20-1 belonged to a set of about five TRBV segments that were more frequent in patients than controls.

Sequencing was done on a sample of blood. The receptors originated from a girl aged 5 to 17 with multiple sclerosis.

In this sample, this clonotype turned up many times. The rearrangement uses TRBV29-1 and TRBJ1-6; D gene uncertain. Trimming stripped 7 bases from V and 8 bases from J, with 9 bases between. CDR1 and CDR2 (germline): SQVTM, ANQGSEA. There are 11 residues in the CDR3. The CDR3 region is CSARGDSPLHF. CDR3 nucleotide sequence: TGCAGCGCGCGCGGCGATTCACCCCTCCACTTT.

As for this clonotype: This may stem from a read error, because a much larger clone lies one nucleotide away. The chain employs TRBV12-3 or TRBV12-4 and TRBJ1-2, with D perhaps TRBD1 (6 bases). The CDR3 extends over 13 amino acids. The CDR3 reads CACSSRTEKRYTF. DNA of the CDR3: TGTGCCTGCAGTTCCCGGACAGAAAAACGCTACACCTTC.

The V gene is TRBV18, the J gene TRBJ2-5, with TRBD2 as a possible D gene (5 bases). The CDR3 is 12 residues long. Germline loops: CDR1 KGHSH, CDR2 LQKENI. Trimming removed 3 bases from V and 5 bases from J, with 7 bases in between. The CDR3 nucleotides are TGTGCCAGCTCACCGTGGAGGGAGACCCAGTACTTC. It is translated as CASSPWRETQYF. Looking up the rest from reference TRBV18 and TRBJ2-5 gives the full variable domain: NAGVMQNPRHLVRRRGQEARLRCSPMKGHSHVYWYRQLPEEGLKFMVYLQKENIIDESGMPKERFSAEFPKEGPSILRIQQVVRGDSAAYFCASSPWRETQYFGPGTRLLVL.

This clonotype was seen repeatedly, ten times or more. J is TRBJ2-5 and V is TRBV6-5; a possible D gene is TRBD1 (6 bases). The germline V and J ends were trimmed by 0 bases and 4 bases, with 18 bases remaining between them. Looked up from germline, CDR1 is MNHEY and CDR2 is SVGAGI. The CDR3 contains 17 residues. The CDR3 region is CASSYSKFPTGLETQYF. The CDR3 DNA is TGTGCCAGCAGTTACTCGAAGTTTCCAACAGGGTTAGAGACCCAGTACTTC.

A word on this clonotype: One junction end does not reproduce the germline sequence, and a read error may be involved. This chain joins TRBV20-1 and TRBJ2-7, with D perhaps TRBD1 (6 bases). This CDR3 comprises 16 residues. CDR1 and CDR2 (germline): DFQATT, SNEGSKA (reference sequence). The CDR3 nucleotides are TGCAGTGCTGGAGATAGAGGCCTAGGGGGATCCTACGAGCAGTACTTC. This encodes CSAGDRGLGGSYEQYF.

This clonotype turned up a few times. The rearrangement links TRBV12-3 or TRBV12-4 to TRBJ1-1, with 10 bases identical to TRBD1. V was clipped by 6 bases and J by 4 bases; unmatched bases: 5. CDR3 length equals 14 residues. DNA of the CDR3: TGTGCCAGCAGCAGACAGGGGGCAGGCACTGAAGCTTTCTTT. It specifies CASSRQGAGTEAFF.

For this clonotype: A much larger clonotype is one base distant, so this may be a read error. V is TRBV12-3 or TRBV12-4 and J is TRBJ2-3, with D tentatively TRBD1 or TRBD2 (7 bases each). The CDR3 is made up of 13 amino acids. As DNA, the CDR3 is TGTGCCAGCAGTCCAGGGGGGGGAGATACGGAGTATTTT. Its protein product is CASSPGGGDTEYF.

This sequence joins TRBV20-1 and TRBJ1-5, with 8 bases fitting TRBD1. Germline V lookup: CDR1 DFQATT, CDR2 SNEGSKA (reference sequence). V lost 1 base and J lost 5; bases outside the gene matches: 4. This CDR3 has 14 residues. The CDR3 DNA sequence: TGCAGTGCTAGAGCAGGGGGCGGGGATCAGCCCCAGCATTTT. It translates to CSARAGGGDQPQHF.

This clonotype was counted many times. CDR3 sequence reads: CASSRRQPGYSNQPQHF. The CDR3 DNA reads TGTGCCAGCTCCCGACGGCAGCCGGGATATAGCAATCAGCCCCAGCATTTT. The V and J genes are TRBV6-5 and TRBJ1-5, with D hard to call. The CDR3 contains 17 residues. V shed 8 bases and J shed 0 bases, with 20 bases lying between them. Looked up from germline, CDR1 is MNHEY and CDR2 is SVGAGI.

J is TRBJ2-6 and V is TRBV10-1; 7 positions match TRBD2. The junction had 4 bases not matched to a gene; V was cut back by 6 bases and J by 2 bases. The CDR3 has 15 amino acids. Germline V gene data show CDR1 as WNHNN and CDR2 as SYGVQD (reference sequence). CDR3 nucleotide sequence: TGCGCCAGCAGCGAGGGAGGGGCTGGGGCCAACGTCCTGACTTTC. It specifies CASSEGGAGANVLTF.

At least ten counts were recorded for this clonotype. The CDR3 sequence is CASSQEFAGLAGGDNEQFF. The CDR3 bases are TGCGCCAGCAGCCAAGAGTTTGCGGGGTTAGCGGGGGGGGACAATGAGCAGTTCTTC. The chain combines TRBV4-1 with TRBJ2-1, with TRBD2 matching over 11 bases. Per germline, CDR1 MGHRA and CDR2 YSYEKL. The CDR3 is 19 amino acids. V lost 0 bases and J lost 5; bases outside the gene matches: 12.

This clonotype was picked up many times. The V gene is TRBV7-2, the J gene TRBJ2-1; tentative D call: TRBD2 (5 bases). Germline CDR1 is SGHTA and CDR2 is FQGNSA. Trimming took off 1 base at V and 3 bases at J, with 16 bases between the two ends. The CDR3 covers 17 residues. The DNA of the CDR3 is TGTGCCAGCAGCTTAGTGCTGACTATCAAATACTACAATGAGCAGTTCTTC. Translating it yields CASSLVLTIKYYNEQFF.

The chain employs TRBV2 and TRBJ2-4; perhaps TRBD2 as D (5 bases). The J call may be in error: the DNA end matches TRBJ2-5 better. This CDR3 comprises 14 residues. Germline CDR1 and CDR2: SNHLY and FYNNEI. The CDR3 spells CASSITRTRETQYF. The CDR3 coding sequence is TGTGCCAGCAGCATAACTAGAACCAGAGAGACCCAGTACTTC.

This clonotype occurred many times. The V call is TRBV7-6, the J call TRBJ2-1; 11 nucleotides align to TRBD2. The CDR3 has 19 residues. The ends lost 2 bases at V and 8 bases at J; junction bases unmatched: 17. Germline V CDR1 and CDR2: SGHVS, FNYEAQ. DNA of the CDR3: TGTGCCAGCAGCTTAAGGGGGGGGACTAGCGGCCTCCAAAGGGATGAGCAGTTCTTC. This codes for CASSLRGGTSGLQRDEQFF.

This clonotype was observed many times. The CDR3 coding sequence is TGTGCCAGCAACGACCAGGGTGTTGGCACTGAAGCTTTCTTT. This codes for CASNDQGVGTEAFF. The chain has TRBV6-6 and TRBJ1-1, with a possible D match to TRBD1 (5 bases). This CDR3 is built from 14 residues. V was clipped by 7 bases and J by 4 bases, with 16 bases between them. From germline, CDR1 is MNHNY and CDR2 SVGAGI (reference sequence).

As regards this clonotype: With a much larger clone just one base away, this may be a read error. The chain links TRBV20-1 to TRBJ2-3; maybe TRBD1 (6 bases). Deletions cut 4 bases from V and 8 bases from J, with 10 bases between. The CDR3 contains 11 residues. The germline CDR1 and CDR2 sequences are DFQATT and SNEGSKA (reference sequence). The CDR3 loop is CSAIQGITQYF. The CDR3 nucleotides read TGCAGTGCTATACAGGGAATTACGCAGTATTTT.

Of note for this clonotype: A much larger clone lies a single base off, so this may be a read error. The chain joins TRBV11-2 to TRBJ2-5; TRBD1 matches at 7 bases. There are 14 residues in the CDR3. Germline loops: CDR1 SGHAT, CDR2 FQNNGV. Unmatched junction bases numbered 13, after V lost 7 bases and J lost 8 bases. The CDR3 coding sequence is TGTGCCAGCACCCAAGACAGGGCGGTACACACCCAGTACTTC. It translates to CASTQDRAVHTQYF.

This clonotype has more than one count but fewer than ten. This clone may be a read error of a much larger clone one base away. The rearrangement links TRBV2 to TRBJ2-5; TRBD2 aligns across 11 bases. Unmatched junction bases numbered 13, after V lost 5 bases and J lost 11 bases. This CDR3 region has 15 residues. Germline loops: CDR1 SNHLY, CDR2 FYNNEI. This chain's CDR3 is CASSPTSGSRDEQYF. The CDR3 DNA is TGTGCCAGCAGTCCAACTAGCGGGAGCAGAGATGAGCAGTACTTC.

About this clonotype: A much larger clone sits a single nucleotide away, making a read error possible. The gene calls are TRBV27 and TRBJ1-2; D ambiguous. Germline V gene data show CDR1 as MNHEY and CDR2 as SMNVEV (reference sequence). Trimming removed 5 bases from V and 4 bases from J, with 14 bases in between. The CDR3 has 14 amino acids. CDR3 sequence reads: CASSPLSAAYGYTF. The CDR3 DNA is TGTGCCAGCAGTCCCCTCTCGGCCGCCTATGGCTACACCTTC.

The rearrangement joins TRBV20-1 to TRBJ2-7, with D unclear. The CDR3 consists of 12 residues. V shed 5 bases and J shed 3 bases, with 11 bases lying between them. Germline V CDR1 and CDR2: DFQATT, SNEGSKA (reference sequence). CDR3 sequence (DNA): TGCAGTGCTTCTCTCCCCTACTACGAGCAGTACTTC. This encodes CSASLPYYEQYF.

Ten or more counts support this clonotype. The rearrangement joins TRBV14 to TRBJ1-6; D unresolved. Germline V CDR1 and CDR2: SGHDN, FVKESK. The CDR3 runs 15 residues. V was clipped by 4 bases and J by 5 bases, with 12 bases between them. CDR3 residues: CASSPFGVNNSPLHF. CDR3 nucleotide sequence: TGTGCCAGCAGCCCCTTCGGGGTCAATAATTCACCCCTCCACTTT.

This clonotype was picked up a small number of times. This chain's CDR3 is CASSWGGYRAEAFF. The CDR3 bases are TGCGCCAGCAGCTGGGGGGGGTATAGGGCAGAAGCTTTCTTT. J is TRBJ1-1 and V is TRBV5-1; tentatively, D is TRBD1 (5 bases). Germline CDR1 and CDR2: SGHRS and YFSETQ. The CDR3 spans 14 residues. V was clipped by 3 bases and J by 8 bases, with 17 bases between them.

This clonotype has ten or more counts. This sequence joins TRBV29-1 and TRBJ1-2; no clear D. This CDR3 region has 11 residues. Between the trimmed V and J ends, which lost 7 bases and 2 bases, there was a span of 8 bases. The germline CDR1 and CDR2 sequences are SQVTM and ANQGSEA. The CDR3 DNA reads TGCAGCGGTGGGGAGAACTATGGCTACACCTTC. This codes for CSGGENYGYTF.

This clonotype was observed a handful of times. V gene TRBV7-9 combines with J gene TRBJ1-6; no firm D call. This CDR3 has 13 residues. The V and J ends lost 8 bases and 9 bases respectively, with 14 bases between them. Looked up from germline, CDR1 is SEHNR and CDR2 is FQNEAQ (reference sequence). The CDR3 coding sequence is TGTGCCAGCGCGGGAGCGGCGGGTTCACCCCTCCACTTT. Protein product: CASAGAAGSPLHF. Looking up the rest from reference TRBV7-9 and TRBJ1-6 gives the full variable domain: DTGVSQNPRHKITKRGQNVTFRCDPISEHNRLYWYRQTLGQGPEFLTYFQNEAQLEKSRLLSDRFSAERPKGSFSTLEIQRTEQGDSAMYLCASAGAAGSPLHFGNGTRLTVT.

The chain is built from TRBV4-1 and TRBJ2-1; 10 bases match TRBD2. This CDR3 comprises 17 residues. From germline, CDR1 is MGHRA and CDR2 YSYEKL. After removal of 3 bases from V and 5 bases from J, the junction contained 10 bases not matched to a gene. In DNA, the CDR3 is TGCGCCAGCAGCCAGCATCCTAGCGGGAGTCTCAACAATGAGCAGTTCTTC. Amino acid sequence: CASSQHPSGSLNNEQFF.

Concerning this clonotype itself: This may arise from a read error, as a much more abundant clone is one base away. The chain recombines TRBV12-3 or TRBV12-4 with TRBJ1-2, with no clear D. V lost 6 bases and J 5 bases, leaving 13 bases between the germline ends. This CDR3 has 13 residues. CDR3 DNA sequence: TGTGCCAGCAGGTTCGGGCGTACGTATGGCTACACCTTC. Encoded protein: CASRFGRTYGYTF.

The chain carries TRBV27 and TRBJ2-3; TRBD2 agrees at 10 bases. CDR1 is MNHEY, CDR2 SMNVEV, per germline (reference sequence). V was clipped by 5 bases and J by 5 bases; unmatched bases: 13. The CDR3 runs 17 residues. The DNA for the CDR3 is TGTGCCAGCAGTCGGAGAGGGCTAGCGGGAGAAAGAGATACGCAGTATTTT. The encoded protein is CASSRRGLAGERDTQYF.